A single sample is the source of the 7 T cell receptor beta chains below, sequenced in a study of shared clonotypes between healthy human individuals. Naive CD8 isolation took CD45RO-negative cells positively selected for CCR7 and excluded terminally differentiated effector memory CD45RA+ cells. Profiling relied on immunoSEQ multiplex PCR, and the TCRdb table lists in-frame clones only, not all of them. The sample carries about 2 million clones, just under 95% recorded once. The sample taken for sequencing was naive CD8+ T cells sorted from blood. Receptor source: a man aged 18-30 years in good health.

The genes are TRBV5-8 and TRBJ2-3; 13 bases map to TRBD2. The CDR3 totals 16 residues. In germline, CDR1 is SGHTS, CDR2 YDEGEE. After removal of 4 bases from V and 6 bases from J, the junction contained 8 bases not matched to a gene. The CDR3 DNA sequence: TGTGCCAGCAGCATCGGACTAGCGGGAGTGGAGGATACGCAGTATTTT. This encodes CASSIGLAGVEDTQYF.

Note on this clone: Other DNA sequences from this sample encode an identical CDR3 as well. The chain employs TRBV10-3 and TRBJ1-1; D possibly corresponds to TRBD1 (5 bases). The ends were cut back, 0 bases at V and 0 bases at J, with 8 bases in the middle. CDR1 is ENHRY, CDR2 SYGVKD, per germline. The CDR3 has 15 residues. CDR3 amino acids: CAISESQGLNTEAFF. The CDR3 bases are TGTGCCATCAGTGAGTCCCAGGGCCTGAACACTGAAGCTTTCTTT.

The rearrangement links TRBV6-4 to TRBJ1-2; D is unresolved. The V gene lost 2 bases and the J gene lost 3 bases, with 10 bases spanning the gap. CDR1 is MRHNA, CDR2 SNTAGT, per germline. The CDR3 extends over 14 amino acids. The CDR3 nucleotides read TGTGCCAGCAGTGACGTCAGAGATGACTATGGCTACACCTTC. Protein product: CASSDVRDDYGYTF.

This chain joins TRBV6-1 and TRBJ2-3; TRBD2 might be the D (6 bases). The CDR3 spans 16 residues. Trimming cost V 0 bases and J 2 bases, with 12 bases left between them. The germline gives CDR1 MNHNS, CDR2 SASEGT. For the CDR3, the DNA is TGTGCCAGCAGTGAAGCCCTTGGCGGGATCACAGATACGCAGTATTTT. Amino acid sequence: CASSEALGGITDTQYF.

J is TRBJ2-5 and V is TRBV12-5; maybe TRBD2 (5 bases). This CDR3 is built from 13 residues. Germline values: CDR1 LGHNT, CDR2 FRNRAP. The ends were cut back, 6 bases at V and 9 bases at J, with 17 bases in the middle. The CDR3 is CASGRRDLGAQYF. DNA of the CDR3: TGTGCTAGTGGCCGGAGAGACCTCGGGGCCCAGTACTTC.

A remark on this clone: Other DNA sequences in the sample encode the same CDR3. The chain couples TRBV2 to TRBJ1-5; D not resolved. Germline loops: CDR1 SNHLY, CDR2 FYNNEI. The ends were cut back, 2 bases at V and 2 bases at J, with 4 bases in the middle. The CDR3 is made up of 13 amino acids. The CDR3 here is CASSEWGNQPQHF. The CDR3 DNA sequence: TGTGCCAGCAGTGAATGGGGCAATCAGCCCCAGCATTTT.

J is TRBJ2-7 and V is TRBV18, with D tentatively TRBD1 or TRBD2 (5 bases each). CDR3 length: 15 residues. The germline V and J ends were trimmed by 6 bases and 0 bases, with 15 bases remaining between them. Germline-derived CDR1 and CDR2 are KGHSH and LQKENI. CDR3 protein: CASSLTGTGSYEQYF. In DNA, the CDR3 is TGTGCCAGCTCGCTCACCGGGACGGGCTCCTACGAGCAGTACTTC.